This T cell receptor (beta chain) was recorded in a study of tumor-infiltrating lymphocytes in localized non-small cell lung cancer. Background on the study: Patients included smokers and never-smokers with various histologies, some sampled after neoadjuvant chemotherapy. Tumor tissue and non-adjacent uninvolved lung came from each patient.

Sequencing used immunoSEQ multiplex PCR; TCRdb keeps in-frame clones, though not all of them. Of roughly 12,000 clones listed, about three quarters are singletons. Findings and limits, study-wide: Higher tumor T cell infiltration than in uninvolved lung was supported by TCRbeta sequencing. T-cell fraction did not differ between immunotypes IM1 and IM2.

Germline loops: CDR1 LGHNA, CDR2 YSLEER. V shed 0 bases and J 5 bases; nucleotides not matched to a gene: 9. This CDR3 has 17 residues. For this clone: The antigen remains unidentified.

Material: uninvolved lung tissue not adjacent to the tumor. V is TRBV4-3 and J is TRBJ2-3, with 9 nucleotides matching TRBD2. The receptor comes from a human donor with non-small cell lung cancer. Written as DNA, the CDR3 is TGCGCCAGCAGCCAAGATCGCGAGCGGGGGGCGGGAGATACGCAGTATTTT. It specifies CASSQDRERGAGDTQYF.